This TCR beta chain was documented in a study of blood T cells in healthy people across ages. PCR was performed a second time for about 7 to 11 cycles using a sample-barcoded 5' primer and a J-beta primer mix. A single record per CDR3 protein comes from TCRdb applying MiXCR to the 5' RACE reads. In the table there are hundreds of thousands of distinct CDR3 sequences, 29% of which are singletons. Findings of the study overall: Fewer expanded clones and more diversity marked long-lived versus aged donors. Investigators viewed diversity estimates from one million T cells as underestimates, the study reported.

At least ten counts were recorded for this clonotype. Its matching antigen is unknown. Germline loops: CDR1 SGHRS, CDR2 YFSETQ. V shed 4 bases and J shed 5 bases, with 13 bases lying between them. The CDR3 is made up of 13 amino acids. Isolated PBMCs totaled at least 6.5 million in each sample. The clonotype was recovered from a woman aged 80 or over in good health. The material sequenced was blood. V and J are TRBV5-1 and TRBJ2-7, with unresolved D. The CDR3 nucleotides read TGCGCCAGCAGCCCTCCTAGTTCTCACGAGCAGTACTTC. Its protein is CASSPPSSHEQYF.